This T cell receptor beta chain came from a study of shared clonotypes between healthy human individuals. Study summary: A couple of women and three men aged 18 to 49 made up the donors. General study results and limits: Between a handful of donors, naive CD4 clonotypes were shared at a level of about 5%.

Profiling relied on immunoSEQ multiplex PCR, and the TCRdb table lists in-frame clones only, not all of them. The sample consists of 1,500,000 or so clones, approximately 98.5% of them appearing once. V was trimmed by 2 bases and J by 4 bases, leaving 14 bases between them. Germline V gives CDR1 LNHDA, CDR2 SQIVND (reference sequence). The CDR3 extends over 15 amino acids. Notes on this clone: What it binds is unknown.

This TCR was sampled from a man aged 25 to 45 in good health. The material sequenced was naive CD4+ T cells sorted from blood. Subset described: CD45RA+ positively selected. This sequence joins TRBV19 and TRBJ2-5, with D perhaps TRBD1 (6 bases). CDR3 DNA: TGTGCCAGTAGTATAAACGGACAGCAGCGAGAGACCCAGTACTTC. This sequence encodes CASSINGQQRETQYF. The full variable domain, completed using reference TRBV19 and TRBJ2-5, is DGGITQSPKYLFRKEGQNVTLSCEQNLNHDAMYWYRQDPGQGLRLIYYSQIVNDFQKGDIAEGYSVSREKKESFPLTVTSAQKNPTAFYLCASSINGQQRETQYFGPGTRLLVL.